One and the same sample provided the 8 T cell receptor beta chains below, sequenced in a study of CD8+ T cells in alopecia areata. Treatment denoted: oral pan-JAK inhibitor, 5-10 mg twice daily. Reverse transcribed after extraction, RNA yielded cDNA as the sequencing template. Assay used: immunoSEQ multiplex PCR; TCRdb lists only in-frame clones, some missing. The data hold over 150,000 clones, with less than 70% observed a single time. This specimen was CD8+ T cells sorted from blood, taken at week 24, from a patient treated with tofacitinib. These TCRs come from a human donor with alopecia areata.

The V and J genes are TRBV4-3 and TRBJ1-1, with D hard to call. V was pared by 0 bases and J by 0 bases, with 8 bases between. The CDR3 has 15 residues. Germline V gene sequence: CDR1 LGHNA, CDR2 YSLEER. For the CDR3, the DNA is TGCGCCAGCAGCCAAGATCCGAGACTGAACACTGAAGCTTTCTTT. Its translation is CASSQDPRLNTEAFF.

This clone was seen a few times. The chain combines TRBV7-2 with TRBJ2-7; 9 bases align to TRBD2. The CDR3 sequence is 15 residues long. Germline CDR1 and CDR2: SGHTA and FQGNSA. The junction had 10 bases not matched to a gene; V was cut back by 5 bases and J by 5 bases. The CDR3 reads CASSPGLAPQHEQYF. Written as DNA, the CDR3 is TGTGCCAGCAGCCCGGGACTAGCCCCTCAGCACGAGCAGTACTTC. Full variable domain (remainder filled in from reference TRBV7-2 and TRBJ2-7): GAGVSQSPSNKVTEKGKDVELRCDPISGHTALYWYRQSLGQGLEFLIYFQGNSAPDKSGLPSDRFSAERTGGSVSTLTIQRTQQEDSAVYLCASSPGLAPQHEQYFGPGTRLTVT.

This chain uses TRBV30 with TRBJ1-5; D is ambiguous. Germline-derived CDR1 and CDR2 are GTSNPN and SVGIG (reference sequence). The CDR3 contains 11 residues. Trimming took 5 bases from V and 7 from J, leaving 9 bases between them. The CDR3 region is CAWGTTQPQHF. In DNA, the CDR3 is TGTGCCTGGGGAACCACACAGCCCCAGCATTTT.

This chain connects TRBV5-1 to TRBJ2-2, with D unclear. The CDR3 runs to 17 residues. The germline gives CDR1 SGHRS, CDR2 YFSETQ. Trimming shortened V by 0 bases and J by 0 bases, and 12 bases separated the two germline ends. The CDR3 DNA reads as TGCGCCAGCAGCTTGGCCTTCGTCAGAGCGAACACCGGGGAGCTGTTTTTT. It is translated as CASSLAFVRANTGELFF.

The rearrangement joins TRBV29-1 to TRBJ1-2; 8 nucleotides line up with TRBD1. From germline, CDR1 is SQVTM and CDR2 ANQGSEA. Trimming at V came to 0 bases and at J to 8 bases, leaving 2 bases not matched to a gene. The CDR3 is made up of 12 amino acids. The CDR3 DNA reads as TGCAGCGTTGAAGAGACAGGGGTAGGCTACACCTTC. Its translation is CSVEETGVGYTF.

The chain uses TRBV27 and TRBJ1-4; D unresolved. Germline CDR1 is MNHEY and CDR2 is SMNVEV (reference sequence). This CDR3 spans 13 amino acids. V was clipped by 3 bases and J by 10 bases, with 12 bases between them. The CDR3 region has the DNA TGTGCCAGCAGTTTGTCCGAAGGTAGAAAACTGTTTTTT. Amino acids: CASSLSEGRKLFF.

The J gene is TRBJ2-6, the V gene TRBV6-6, with no clear D. V dropped 4 bases and J dropped 1 base, with 5 bases sitting between them. The germline V gene has CDR1 MNHNY and CDR2 SVGAGI (reference sequence). This CDR3 has 14 residues. The CDR3: CASSSGSGANVLTF. The CDR3 nucleotides are TGTGCCAGCAGTTCCGGGTCTGGGGCCAACGTCCTGACTTTC.

The rearrangement joins TRBV29-1 to TRBJ1-1, with no clear D. V dropped 5 bases and J dropped 2 bases, with 9 bases sitting between them. The CDR3 has 12 amino acids. Germline V lookup: CDR1 SQVTM, CDR2 ANQGSEA. CDR3 protein: CSVWVDNTEAFF. As DNA, the CDR3 is TGCAGCGTTTGGGTCGATAACACTGAAGCTTTCTTT.